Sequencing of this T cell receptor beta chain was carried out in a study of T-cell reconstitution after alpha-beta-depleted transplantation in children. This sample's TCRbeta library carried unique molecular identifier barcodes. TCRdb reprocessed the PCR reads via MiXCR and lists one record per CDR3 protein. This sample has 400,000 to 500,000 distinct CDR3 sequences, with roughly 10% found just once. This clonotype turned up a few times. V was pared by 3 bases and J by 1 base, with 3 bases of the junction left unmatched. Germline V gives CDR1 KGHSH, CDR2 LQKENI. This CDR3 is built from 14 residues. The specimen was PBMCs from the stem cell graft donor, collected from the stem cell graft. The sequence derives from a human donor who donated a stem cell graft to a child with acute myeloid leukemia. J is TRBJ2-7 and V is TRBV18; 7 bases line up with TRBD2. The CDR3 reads CASSPPGLSYEQYF. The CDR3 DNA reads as TGTGCCAGCTCACCCCCGGGACTATCCTACGAGCAGTACTTC.